This T cell receptor (beta chain) was obtained from a study of T cells expressing NK-cell markers. TCRdb reprocessed the 5' RACE reads and reports one entry per CDR3 protein, with no DNA. The table lists more than 120,000 distinct CDR3 sequences, with roughly 12% in the top ten. CDR3 size: 15 residues. Germline V CDR1 and CDR2: DFQATT, SNEGSKA (reference sequence). The chain uses TRBV20-1 and TRBJ2-1; there is no DNA to check the TCRdb D call of TRBD1. The sample comprised blood T cells: a sorted CD56 or NKG2C T cell subset, CD4+ or CD8+ T cells, or bulk PBMC T cells (not recorded which). This receptor was taken from a young man in good health. The CDR3 reads CSARDWDRGRDEQFF.